This is a list of T cell receptor beta chains from one sample in a study of identical twins. A single record per CDR3 protein comes from TCRdb applying MiXCR to the 5' RACE reads. Of 400,000 to 500,000 distinct CDR3 sequences listed, less than 20% are singletons. The specimen was naive T cells sorted from blood. The receptors derive from a man aged 45-60 years in good health. Each CDR3 is given without its conserved first and last residue. Some rows have no size entry. The others give once, few or many, or a class for an expanded clone.

CDR3 protein: ASSYALPASYNEQF
V gene: TRBV6-5
CDR3 length: 14
clone size: few

CDR3 protein: ASSQDSGVNEQF
V gene: TRBV4-3
CDR3 length: 12
clone size: many

CDR3 protein: SASYGTGGLAKNIQY
V gene: TRBV20-1
CDR3 length: 15
clone size: many

CDR3 protein: SARDRTGAGNEQF
V gene: TRBV20-1
CDR3 length: 13
clone size: few

CDR3 protein: SVEGSRLSGISYNEQF
V gene: TRBV29-1
CDR3 length: 16
clone size: few

CDR3 protein: ASSARGSGGETQY
V gene: TRBV6-1
CDR3 length: 13
clone size: few

CDR3 protein: ASSRIQGNTEAF
V gene: TRBV4-1
CDR3 length: 12
clone size: many

CDR3 protein: ATSSRDRELGEQF
V gene: TRBV15
CDR3 length: 13
clone size: -

CDR3 protein: ASTLADQETQY
V gene: TRBV30
CDR3 length: 11
clone size: many

CDR3 protein: ASTGGRTRNEQY
V gene: TRBV6-1
CDR3 length: 12
clone size: few

CDR3 protein: ASSYPTGGSAGELF
V gene: TRBV6-2/TRBV6-3
CDR3 length: 14
clone size: -

CDR3 protein: ASSEIGKRGYT
V gene: TRBV6-1
CDR3 length: 11
clone size: -

CDR3 protein: ASGTGGTAPLH
V gene: TRBV3-1
CDR3 length: 11
clone size: many

CDR3 protein: SVDAGESGNEQF
V gene: TRBV29-1
CDR3 length: 12
clone size: few